The T cell receptor (beta chain) under discussion was sequenced for a study of blood T cells in healthy people across ages. Sample-barcoded 5' priming and a J-beta primer mix drove a second PCR of about 7 to 12 cycles. MiXCR, applied by TCRdb to the 5' RACE reads, yields one record per CDR3 protein. The table shows over 950,000 distinct CDR3 sequences, with roughly two fifths occurring only once. The germline CDR1 and CDR2 sequences are SQVTM and ANQGSEA. Trimming at V came to 3 bases and at J to 6 bases, leaving 7 bases not matched to a gene. This CDR3 region has 15 residues. The chain links TRBV29-1 to TRBJ2-3; TRBD2 aligns across 12 bases. The sequenced material came from blood. The TCR comes from a man aged 18 to 30 in good health. DNA of the CDR3: TGCAGCGTTGAGACAACTAGCGGGAGGATGGATACGCAGTATTTT. It is translated as CSVETTSGRMDTQYF.